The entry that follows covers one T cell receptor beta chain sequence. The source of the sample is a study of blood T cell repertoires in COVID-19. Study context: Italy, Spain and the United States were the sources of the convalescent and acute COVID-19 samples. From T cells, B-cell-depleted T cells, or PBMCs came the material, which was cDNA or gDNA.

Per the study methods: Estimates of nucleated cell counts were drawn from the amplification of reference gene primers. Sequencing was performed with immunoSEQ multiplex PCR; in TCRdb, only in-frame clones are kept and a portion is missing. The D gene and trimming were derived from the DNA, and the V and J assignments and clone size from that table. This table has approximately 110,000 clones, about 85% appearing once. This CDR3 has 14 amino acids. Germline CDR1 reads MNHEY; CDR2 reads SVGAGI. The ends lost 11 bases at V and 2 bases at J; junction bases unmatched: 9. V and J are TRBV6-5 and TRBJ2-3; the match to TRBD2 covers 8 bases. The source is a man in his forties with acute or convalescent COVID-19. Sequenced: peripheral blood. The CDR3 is CAGGGTTDTDTQYF. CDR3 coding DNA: TGTGCCGGCGGGGGGACTACAGACACAGATACGCAGTATTTT.